The 3 T cell receptor beta chains in this list originate from one sample, sequenced in a study of CD8+ T cells in alopecia areata. Extracted RNA was reverse transcribed, and the resulting cDNA served as sequencing template. The data were produced by immunoSEQ multiplex PCR, yet TCRdb's version contains in-frame clones alone and is incomplete. The data show more than 100,000 clones, 45% to 60% seen once. The sequenced material came from CD4+ T cells sorted from blood. The source of these receptors is a human donor in good health.

This clone has more than one count but fewer than ten. The chain recombines TRBV28 with TRBJ2-7; D is unclear. Trimming left V 5 bases short and J 0 bases short, with 2 bases between. Germline values: CDR1 MDHEN, CDR2 SYDVKM. The CDR3 runs 11 residues. CDR3 sequence (DNA): TGTGCCAGCAGTGACTCCTACGAGCAGTACTTC. Amino acids: CASSDSYEQYF.

The V call is TRBV6-6, the J call TRBJ2-3; D perhaps matches TRBD2 (5 bases). The germline V and J ends were trimmed by 6 bases and 4 bases, with 11 bases remaining between them. This CDR3 spans 13 amino acids. Germline loops: CDR1 MNHNY, CDR2 SVGAGI (reference sequence). The CDR3 loop is CASRTGGADTQYF. The CDR3 DNA reads TGTGCCAGCAGGACCGGAGGCGCAGATACGCAGTATTTT.

The V and J genes are TRBV30 and TRBJ2-5; no clear D gene. The CDR3 contains 13 residues. Germline V lookup: CDR1 GTSNPN, CDR2 SVGIG (reference sequence). V lost 1 base and J 0 bases, leaving 6 bases between the germline ends. This CDR3 is CAWSAQYQETQYF. The CDR3 nucleotides read TGTGCCTGGAGTGCCCAGTACCAAGAGACCCAGTACTTC.